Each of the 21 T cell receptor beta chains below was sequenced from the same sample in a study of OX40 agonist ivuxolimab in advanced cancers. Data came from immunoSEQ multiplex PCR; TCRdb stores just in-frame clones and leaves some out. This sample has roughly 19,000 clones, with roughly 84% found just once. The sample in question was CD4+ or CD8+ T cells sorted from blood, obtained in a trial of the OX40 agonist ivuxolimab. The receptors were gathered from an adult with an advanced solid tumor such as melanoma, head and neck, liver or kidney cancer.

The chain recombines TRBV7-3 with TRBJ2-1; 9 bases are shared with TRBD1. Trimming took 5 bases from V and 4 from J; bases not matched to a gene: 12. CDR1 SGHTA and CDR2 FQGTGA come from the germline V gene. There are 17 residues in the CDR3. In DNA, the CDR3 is TGTGCCAGCAGCCCCGGACAGGGGAGAGAAGGTTACAATGAGCAGTTCTTC. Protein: CASSPGQGREGYNEQFF.

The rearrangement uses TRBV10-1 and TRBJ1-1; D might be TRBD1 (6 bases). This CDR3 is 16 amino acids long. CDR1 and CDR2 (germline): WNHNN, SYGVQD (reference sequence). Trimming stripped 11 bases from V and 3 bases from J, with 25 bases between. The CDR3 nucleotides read TGCGCCGGGGACAAGATTTACAGGGAAGGGGACACTGAAGCTTTCTTT. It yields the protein CAGDKIYREGDTEAFF.

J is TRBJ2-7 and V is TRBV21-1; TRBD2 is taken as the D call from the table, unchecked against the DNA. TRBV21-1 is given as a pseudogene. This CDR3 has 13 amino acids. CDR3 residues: CASSKIGGDEQYF. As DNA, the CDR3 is TGTGCCAGCAGCAAGATTGGGGGGGACGAGCAGTACTTC.

The CDR3 nucleotides are TGTGCCAGCTCACCAGGAGGCTTGGGGGAGCAGTACTTC. This codes for CASSPGGLGEQYF. This chain links TRBV18 with TRBJ2-7; D might be TRBD2 (5 bases). This CDR3 contains 13 residues. CDR1 KGHSH and CDR2 LQKENI come from the germline V gene. V was shortened by 2 bases and J by 7 bases, with 12 bases between the two germline ends.

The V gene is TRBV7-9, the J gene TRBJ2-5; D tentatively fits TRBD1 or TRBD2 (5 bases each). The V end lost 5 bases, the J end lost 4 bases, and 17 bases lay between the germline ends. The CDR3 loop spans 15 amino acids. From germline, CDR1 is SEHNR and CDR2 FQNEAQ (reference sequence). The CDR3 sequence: CASSTLRGFVETQYF. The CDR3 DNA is TGTGCCAGCAGCACCTTGAGGGGATTCGTAGAGACCCAGTACTTC.

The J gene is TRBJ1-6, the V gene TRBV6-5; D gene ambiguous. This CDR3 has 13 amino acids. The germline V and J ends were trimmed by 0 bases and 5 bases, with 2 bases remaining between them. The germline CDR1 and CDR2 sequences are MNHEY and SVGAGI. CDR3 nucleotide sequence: TGTGCCAGCAGTTACTCGAATAATTCACCCCTCCACTTT. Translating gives CASSYSNNSPLHF.

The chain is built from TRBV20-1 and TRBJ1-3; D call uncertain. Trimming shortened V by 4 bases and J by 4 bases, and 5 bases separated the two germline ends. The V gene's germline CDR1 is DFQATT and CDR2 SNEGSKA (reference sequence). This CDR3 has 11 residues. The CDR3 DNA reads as TGCAGTGCTAATAGGGGAAACACCATATATTTT. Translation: CSANRGNTIYF.

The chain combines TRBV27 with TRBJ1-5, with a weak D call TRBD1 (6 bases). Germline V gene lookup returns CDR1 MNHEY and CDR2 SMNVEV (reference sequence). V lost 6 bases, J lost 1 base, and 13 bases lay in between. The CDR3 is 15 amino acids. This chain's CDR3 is CASRPGHPSNQPQHF. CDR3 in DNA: TGTGCCAGCAGGCCGGGACACCCCAGCAATCAGCCCCAGCATTTT.

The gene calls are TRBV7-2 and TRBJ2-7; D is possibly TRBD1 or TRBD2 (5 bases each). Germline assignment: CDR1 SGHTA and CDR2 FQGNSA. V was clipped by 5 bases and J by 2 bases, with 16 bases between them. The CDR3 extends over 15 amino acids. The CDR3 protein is CASSKAGTSAYEQYF. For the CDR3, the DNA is TGTGCCAGCAGCAAAGCCGGGACCTCGGCCTACGAGCAGTACTTC.

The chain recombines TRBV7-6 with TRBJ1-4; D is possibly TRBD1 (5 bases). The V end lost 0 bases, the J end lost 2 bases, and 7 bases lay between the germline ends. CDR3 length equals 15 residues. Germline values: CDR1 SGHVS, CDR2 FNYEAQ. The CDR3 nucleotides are TGTGCCAGCAGCTTAGCCTCAGGGACTAATGAAAAACTGTTTTTT. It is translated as CASSLASGTNEKLFF.

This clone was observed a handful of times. The CDR3 protein is CASSLHSGNTIYF. CDR3 nucleotides: TGTGCCAGCAGCTTACACTCTGGAAACACCATATATTTT. The chain has TRBV7-9 and TRBJ1-3, with no clear D. CDR3 length: 13 residues. CDR1 is SEHNR, CDR2 FQNEAQ, per germline (reference sequence). V dropped 2 bases and J dropped 0 bases, with 2 bases sitting between them.

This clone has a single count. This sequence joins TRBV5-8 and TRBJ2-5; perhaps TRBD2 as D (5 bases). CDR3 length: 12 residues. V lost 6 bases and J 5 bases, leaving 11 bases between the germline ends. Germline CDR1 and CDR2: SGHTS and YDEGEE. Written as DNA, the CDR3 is TGTGCCAGCAAGGACTTTCGGGAGACCCAGTACTTC. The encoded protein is CASKDFRETQYF.

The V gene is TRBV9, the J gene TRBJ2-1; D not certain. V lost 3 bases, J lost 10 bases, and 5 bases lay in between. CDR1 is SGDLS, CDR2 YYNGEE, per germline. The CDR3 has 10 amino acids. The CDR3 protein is CASSDPEQFF. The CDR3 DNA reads TGTGCCAGCAGCGACCCAGAGCAGTTCTTC.

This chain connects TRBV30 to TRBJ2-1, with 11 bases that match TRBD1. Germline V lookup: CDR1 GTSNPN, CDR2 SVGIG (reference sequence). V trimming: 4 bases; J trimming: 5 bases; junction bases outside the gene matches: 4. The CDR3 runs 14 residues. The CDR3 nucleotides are TGTGCCTGGACCGGGACAGGGGGTGACAATGAGCAGTTCTTC. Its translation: CAWTGTGGDNEQFF.

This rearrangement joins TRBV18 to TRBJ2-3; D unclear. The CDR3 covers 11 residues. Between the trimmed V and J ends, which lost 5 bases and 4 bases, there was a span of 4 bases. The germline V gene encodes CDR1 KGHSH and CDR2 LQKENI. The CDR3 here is CASSASDTQYF. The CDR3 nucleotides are TGTGCCAGCTCAGCCTCAGATACGCAGTATTTT.

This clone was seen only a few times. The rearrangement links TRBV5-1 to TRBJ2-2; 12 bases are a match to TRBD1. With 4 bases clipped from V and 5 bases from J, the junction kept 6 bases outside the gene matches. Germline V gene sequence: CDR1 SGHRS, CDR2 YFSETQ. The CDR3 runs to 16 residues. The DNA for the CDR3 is TGCGCCAGCAGCGCGGGACAGGGGGCAGGGACCGGGGAGCTGTTTTTT. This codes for CASSAGQGAGTGELFF.

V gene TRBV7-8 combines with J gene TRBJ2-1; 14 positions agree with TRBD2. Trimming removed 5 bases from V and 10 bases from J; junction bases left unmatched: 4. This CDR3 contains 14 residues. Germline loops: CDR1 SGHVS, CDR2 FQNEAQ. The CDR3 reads CASSMGLAGDEQFF. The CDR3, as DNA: TGTGCCAGCAGCATGGGACTAGCGGGAGACGAGCAGTTCTTC.

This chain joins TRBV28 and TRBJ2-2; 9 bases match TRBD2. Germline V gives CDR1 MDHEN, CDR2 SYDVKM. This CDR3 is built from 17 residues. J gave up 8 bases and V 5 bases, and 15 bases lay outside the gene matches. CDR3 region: CASSSASGTVSSGELFF. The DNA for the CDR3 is TGTGCCAGCAGTAGTGCTAGCGGGACTGTCTCATCGGGGGAGCTGTTTTTT.

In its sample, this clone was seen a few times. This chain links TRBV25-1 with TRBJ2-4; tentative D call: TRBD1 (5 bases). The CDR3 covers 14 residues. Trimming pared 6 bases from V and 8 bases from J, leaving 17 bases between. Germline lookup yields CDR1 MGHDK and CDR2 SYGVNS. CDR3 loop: CASRGTGKQDIQYF. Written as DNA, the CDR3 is TGTGCCAGCAGGGGAACAGGAAAGCAGGACATTCAGTACTTC.

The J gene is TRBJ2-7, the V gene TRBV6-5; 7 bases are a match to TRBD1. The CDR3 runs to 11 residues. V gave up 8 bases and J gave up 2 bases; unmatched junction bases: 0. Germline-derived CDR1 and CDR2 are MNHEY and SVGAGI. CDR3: CASGTAYEQYF. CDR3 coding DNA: TGTGCCAGCGGGACAGCCTACGAGCAGTACTTC.

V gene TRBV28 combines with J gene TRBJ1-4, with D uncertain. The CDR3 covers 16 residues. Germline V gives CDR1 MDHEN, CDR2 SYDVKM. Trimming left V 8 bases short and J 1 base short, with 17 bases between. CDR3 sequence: CASAIGYGRTNEKLFF. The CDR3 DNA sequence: TGTGCCAGCGCTATAGGATATGGTAGAACTAATGAAAAACTGTTTTTT. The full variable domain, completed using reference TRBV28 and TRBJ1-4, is DVKVTQSSRYLVKRTGEKVFLECVQDMDHENMFWYRQDPGLGLRLIYFSYDVKMKEKGDIPEGYSVSREKKERFSLILESASTNQTSMYLCASAIGYGRTNEKLFFGSGTQLSVL.